These 32 T cell receptor beta chains originate from one sample sequenced in a study of blood T cell repertoires in COVID-19. Some clones are missing from TCRdb's copy, which holds only in-frame ones; the method was immunoSEQ multiplex PCR. The table has under 150,000 clones, approximately 85% seen once; the top ten hold around 8%. The sample was peripheral blood. These receptors were collected from a woman aged 55-69 years with COVID-19, enrolled during active disease.

In this sample, this clone turned up a few times. The rearrangement links TRBV2 to TRBJ1-4, with a weak D call TRBD1 (5 bases). The CDR3 is 14 amino acids. V was shortened by 6 bases and J by 7 bases, with 15 bases between the two germline ends. Germline V gives CDR1 SNHLY, CDR2 FYNNEI. The CDR3 protein is CASSGRGVFEKLFF. The CDR3 nucleotides read TGTGCCAGCAGCGGACGGGGGGTATTTGAAAAACTGTTTTTT.

The rearrangement uses TRBV30 and TRBJ2-7; possible D gene TRBD1, 6 bases. V was pared by 2 bases and J by 3 bases, with 14 bases between. The germline V gene encodes CDR1 GTSNPN and CDR2 SVGIG (reference sequence). The CDR3 extends over 14 amino acids. CDR3 loop: CAWSTQTGSYEQYF. CDR3 sequence (DNA): TGTGCCTGGAGTACCCAGACAGGCAGCTACGAGCAGTACTTC.

The chain joins TRBV19 to TRBJ2-2, with 8 bases lining up with TRBD1. This CDR3 contains 15 residues. Trimming cost V 5 bases and J 3 bases; bases outside gene matches: 5. CDR1 is LNHDA and CDR2 is SQIVND in the germline V gene (reference sequence). The CDR3 region is CASSPRTGYTGELFF. CDR3 DNA: TGTGCCAGTAGTCCCCGGACAGGGTACACCGGGGAGCTGTTTTTT. Looking up the rest from reference TRBV19 and TRBJ2-2 gives the full variable domain: DGGITQSPKYLFRKEGQNVTLSCEQNLNHDAMYWYRQDPGQGLRLIYYSQIVNDFQKGDIAEGYSVSREKKESFPLTVTSAQKNPTAFYLCASSPRTGYTGELFFGEGSRLTVL.

V gene TRBV24-1 combines with J gene TRBJ1-2, with D uncertain. CDR1 and CDR2 from the germline V gene are KGHDR and SFDVKD. This CDR3 has 13 amino acids. Trimming shortened V by 4 bases and J by 8 bases, and 13 bases separated the two germline ends. The CDR3, as DNA: TGTGCCACCAGTGACCCCGGTGAGAAAGGCTACACCTTC. Residues: CATSDPGEKGYTF.

This clone showed up just a few times. The J gene is TRBJ1-6, the V gene TRBV4-2; possibly TRBD1 for D (5 bases). CDR1 and CDR2 (germline): LGHNA, YNFKEQ. The CDR3 runs to 15 residues. V lost 5 bases and J lost 7, with 15 bases in between. CDR3 DNA sequence: TGTGCCAGCAGCGGGCAGACAGATTTAAATTCACCCCTCCACTTT. This translates into CASSGQTDLNSPLHF.

The chain uses TRBV7-8 and TRBJ2-7, with 7 bases fitting TRBD1. Trimming took 1 base from V and 0 from J; bases not matched to a gene: 12. The CDR3 has 18 residues. Germline CDR1 reads SGHVS; CDR2 reads FQNEAQ. The CDR3 DNA sequence: TGTGCCAGCAGCTTAGGTTATACAGGGGCCGATTCCTCCTACGAGCAGTACTTC. Protein sequence: CASSLGYTGADSSYEQYF. The full variable domain, in which reference TRBV7-8 and TRBJ2-7 provide the parts outside the CDR3, is GAGVSQSPRYKVAKRGQDVALRCDPISGHVSLFWYQQALGQGPEFLTYFQNEAQLDKSGLPSDRFFAERPEGSVSTLKIQRTQQEDSAVYLCASSLGYTGADSSYEQYFGPGTRLTVT.

The chain is built from TRBV5-4 and TRBJ2-5, with 7 bases matching TRBD2. The V and J ends lost 4 bases and 3 bases, in that order; junction bases with no gene match: 6. The CDR3 covers 14 residues. Germline values: CDR1 SGHNT, CDR2 YYREEE (reference sequence). CDR3 in amino acids: CASSTGLMKETQYF. The CDR3 DNA reads TGTGCCAGCAGCACGGGACTAATGAAAGAGACCCAGTACTTC.

This clone was picked up one time. The J gene is TRBJ2-7, the V gene TRBV2; 9 nucleotides agree with TRBD2. CDR1 and CDR2 from the germline V gene are SNHLY and FYNNEI. V trimming: 5 bases; J trimming: 7 bases; junction bases outside the gene matches: 9. This CDR3 region has 14 residues. The CDR3: CASSRLAASGEQYF. The CDR3 nucleotides are TGTGCCAGCAGTCGACTAGCGGCTTCGGGGGAGCAGTACTTC.

This chain uses TRBV24-1 with TRBJ2-5; D is unresolved. Per the germline V gene, CDR1 is KGHDR and CDR2 is SFDVKD. CDR3 length: 13 amino acids. V lost 2 bases and J 0 bases, leaving 3 bases between the germline ends. CDR3 in DNA: TGTGCCACCAGTGATTCTAACCAAGAGACCCAGTACTTC. Protein sequence: CATSDSNQETQYF.

This clone was detected only a few times. The genes are TRBV27 and TRBJ1-2; D remains unclear. V was cut by 8 bases and J by 4 bases, with 17 bases left in between. The CDR3 contains 14 residues. Germline V gene data show CDR1 as MNHEY and CDR2 as SMNVEV (reference sequence). CDR3: CASGSGDPIYGYTF. In nucleotides, the CDR3 is TGTGCCAGCGGGTCGGGAGACCCAATCTATGGCTACACCTTC.

For this clone: Germline and junction disagree at one end, which may indicate a read error. J is TRBJ2-2 and V is TRBV5-1, with 8 bases fitting TRBD1. The CDR3 covers 16 residues. The V gene's germline CDR1 is SGHRS and CDR2 YFSETQ. In nucleotides, the CDR3 is TGCGCTAGCAGCGTAACCGGGACAGGGAACACCGGGGAGCTGTTTTTT. This codes for CASSVTGTGNTGELFF. Based on the CDR3 plus reference TRBV5-1 and TRBJ2-2, the full variable domain is KAGVTQTPRYLIKTRGQQVTLSCSPISGHRSVSWYQQTPGQGLQFLFEYFSETQRNKGNFPGRFSGRQFSNSRSEMNVSTLELGDSALYLCASSVTGTGNTGELFFGEGSRLTVL.

The CDR3 nucleotides are TGTGCCAGCAGATCGACAGGGGGTAATGAAAAACTGTTTTTT. As protein: CASRSTGGNEKLFF. The chain uses TRBV6-4 and TRBJ1-4; TRBD1 matches at 9 bases. Germline CDR1 reads MRHNA; CDR2 reads SNTAGT. CDR3 length equals 14 residues. With 6 bases clipped from V and 4 bases from J, the junction kept 3 bases outside the gene matches.

The chain carries TRBV7-9 and TRBJ1-2; 7 nucleotides line up with TRBD1. J lost 2 bases, V lost 1 base, and 4 bases had no gene match. CDR1 SEHNR and CDR2 FQNEAQ come from the germline V gene (reference sequence). CDR3 length: 15 amino acids. CDR3 bases: TGTGCCAGCAGCTTAGGGGGACAGCCGAACTATGGCTACACCTTC. This codes for CASSLGGQPNYGYTF.

The rearrangement uses TRBV7-9 and TRBJ2-7, with D perhaps TRBD2 (6 bases). The CDR3 is 17 amino acids. CDR1 SEHNR and CDR2 FQNEAQ come from the germline V gene (reference sequence). V lost 1 base to trimming and J lost 5 bases, with 21 bases between them. The chain's CDR3 is CASSLEWGVWNGNEQYF. CDR3 nucleotides: TGTGCCAGCAGCTTAGAGTGGGGGGTTTGGAATGGCAACGAGCAGTACTTC.

The gene calls are TRBV3-1 (or the pseudogene TRBV3-2) and TRBJ1-2, with a weak D call TRBD1 (6 bases). The CDR3 consists of 13 residues. The germline V gene encodes CDR1 LGHDT and CDR2 YNNKEL (reference sequence). V was clipped by 4 bases and J by 7 bases, with 13 bases between them. CDR3 in amino acids: CASSLLDRPGYTF. DNA for the CDR3: TGTGCCAGCAGCCTGTTAGACAGGCCTGGCTACACCTTC.

The rearrangement joins TRBV7-3 to TRBJ1-2, with TRBD1 matching over 9 bases. The CDR3 has 19 residues. The V gene end was trimmed by 1 base and the J gene end by 5 bases; junction bases not matched to a gene: 17. Germline CDR1 is SGHTA and CDR2 is FQGTGA. The CDR3 DNA reads TGTGCCAGCAGCTTAAAGGGGCCCGGGACAGGGAAGCTTTGGTATGGCTACACCTTC. Protein product: CASSLKGPGTGKLWYGYTF. The complete variable domain, with remaining parts taken from reference TRBV7-3 and TRBJ1-2, reads GAGVSQTPSNKVTEKGKYVELRCDPISGHTALYWYRQSLGQGPEFLIYFQGTGAADDSGLPNDRFFAVRPEGSVSTLKIQRTERGDSAVYLCASSLKGPGTGKLWYGYTFGSGTRLTVV.

The chain links TRBV9 to TRBJ2-2, with 12 bases matching TRBD2. V shed 4 bases, J shed 4 bases, and the junction held 2 bases outside the gene matches. The CDR3 has 15 amino acids. Germline lookup yields CDR1 SGDLS and CDR2 YYNGEE. CDR3 nucleotides: TGTGCCAGCAGCATGACTAGCGGGAGCACCGGGGAGCTGTTTTTT. It codes for CASSMTSGSTGELFF.

The chain carries TRBV6-6 and TRBJ2-1; TRBD2 agrees at 8 bases. The CDR3 is 13 residues long. J gave up 8 bases and V 8 bases, and 8 bases lay outside the gene matches. The germline V gene has CDR1 MNHNY and CDR2 SVGAGI (reference sequence). The CDR3 DNA sequence: TGTGCCAGCGGAGGGACTAGTGGGTATGAGCAGTTCTTC. It yields the protein CASGGTSGYEQFF.

This chain joins TRBV2 and TRBJ2-7; no clear D. Between the trimmed V and J ends, which lost 1 base and 2 bases, there was a span of 9 bases. CDR1 and CDR2 (germline): SNHLY, FYNNEI. The CDR3 runs 14 residues. The CDR3 spells CASSEDYGTYEQYF. Written as DNA, the CDR3 is TGTGCCAGCAGTGAAGACTACGGAACCTACGAGCAGTACTTC.

This chain links TRBV7-9 with TRBJ1-2; 8 nucleotides align to TRBD1. This CDR3 contains 15 residues. J gave up 4 bases and V 5 bases, and 9 bases lay outside the gene matches. The germline V gene has CDR1 SEHNR and CDR2 FQNEAQ (reference sequence). CDR3 in amino acids: CASSPPTGDIYGYTF. CDR3 in DNA: TGTGCCAGCAGCCCTCCGACAGGGGATATCTATGGCTACACCTTC.

The chain links TRBV18 to TRBJ1-1; 10 nucleotides match TRBD1. The J segment lost 3 bases and the V segment lost 6 bases, leaving 10 bases of the junction unmatched. The CDR3 runs to 16 residues. Germline V CDR1 and CDR2: KGHSH, LQKENI. CDR3 nucleotide sequence: TGTGCCAGCTCCCAGGGACAGGGGCGCACCCACACTGAAGCTTTCTTT. Its protein is CASSQGQGRTHTEAFF. Looking up the rest from reference TRBV18 and TRBJ1-1 gives the full variable domain: NAGVMQNPRHLVRRRGQEARLRCSPMKGHSHVYWYRQLPEEGLKFMVYLQKENIIDESGMPKERFSAEFPKEGPSILRIQQVVRGDSAAYFCASSQGQGRTHTEAFFGQGTRLTVV.

The genes are TRBV18 and TRBJ2-2, with TRBD1 identical over 7 bases. The CDR3 is 14 residues long. The V gene's germline CDR1 is KGHSH and CDR2 LQKENI. Trimming removed 5 bases from V and 4 bases from J; junction bases left unmatched: 4. The CDR3 coding sequence is TGTGCCAGCTCATCGGGACAGCTCACCGGGGAGCTGTTTTTT. Its protein product is CASSSGQLTGELFF.

The chain recombines TRBV6-1 with TRBJ2-7, with D maybe TRBD2 (5 bases). Trimming removed 3 bases at V and 4 bases at J, with 13 bases between. The CDR3 has 14 residues. CDR1 MNHNS and CDR2 SASEGT come from the germline V gene. In DNA, the CDR3 is TGTGCCAGCAGTGACTCTTCCCCGGGGTACGAGCAGTACTTC. Translating it yields CASSDSSPGYEQYF.

The chain links TRBV6-5 to TRBJ1-1; D not certain. CDR3 length equals 15 residues. Trimming left V 0 bases short and J 4 bases short, with 12 bases between. CDR1 is MNHEY, CDR2 SVGAGI, per germline. The CDR3 is CASSYSRELGTEAFF. CDR3 nucleotide sequence: TGTGCCAGCAGTTACTCGCGGGAGTTGGGCACTGAAGCTTTCTTT.

The V and J genes are TRBV19 and TRBJ1-6; D gene unclear. Trimming shortened V by 4 bases and J by 8 bases, and 9 bases separated the two germline ends. Per the germline V gene, CDR1 is LNHDA and CDR2 is SQIVND (reference sequence). The CDR3 covers 13 residues. The CDR3 here is CASSSSRDSPLHF. The CDR3 bases are TGTGCCAGTAGTAGTTCACGGGATTCACCCCTCCACTTT.

This clone was counted only a few times. This chain links TRBV11-2 with TRBJ2-1; 7 bases map to TRBD2. V shed 9 bases and J 5 bases; nucleotides not matched to a gene: 7. Germline V gene data show CDR1 as SGHAT and CDR2 as FQNNGV. The CDR3 sequence is 13 residues long. CDR3 sequence: CASRSGTNNEQFF. CDR3 sequence (DNA): TGTGCCAGTCGAAGCGGGACCAACAATGAGCAGTTCTTC.

In its sample, this clone was seen a few times. The chain combines TRBV27 with TRBJ1-2; TRBD1 matches at 7 bases. CDR3 length: 13 residues. Germline assignment: CDR1 MNHEY and CDR2 SMNVEV (reference sequence). V shed 4 bases, J shed 6 bases, and the junction held 5 bases outside the gene matches. The CDR3 DNA reads TGTGCCAGCAGTTCATTACAGGGGCATGGCTACACCTTC. Protein product: CASSSLQGHGYTF.

This chain uses TRBV5-1 with TRBJ1-6; 9 nucleotides line up with TRBD1. This CDR3 comprises 16 residues. Germline V gene data show CDR1 as SGHRS and CDR2 as YFSETQ. Losses at the gene ends were 0 bases for V and 8 bases for J; bases not matched to a gene: 6. DNA of the CDR3: TGCGCCAGCAGCTTGGCCCAAGGGACAGGGCATTCACCCCTCCACTTT. Protein product: CASSLAQGTGHSPLHF. Variable domain in full (rest from reference TRBV5-1 and TRBJ1-6): KAGVTQTPRYLIKTRGQQVTLSCSPISGHRSVSWYQQTPGQGLQFLFEYFSETQRNKGNFPGRFSGRQFSNSRSEMNVSTLELGDSALYLCASSLAQGTGHSPLHFGNGTRLTVT.

The V call is TRBV5-4, the J call TRBJ2-3; 10 nucleotides agree with TRBD1. The CDR3 runs to 14 residues. Germline lookup yields CDR1 SGHNT and CDR2 YYREEE (reference sequence). V shed 6 bases, J shed 1 base, and the junction held 2 bases outside the gene matches. The CDR3 DNA reads TGTGCCAGCAAAGGGACAGGGGGCACAGATACGCAGTATTTT. The encoded protein is CASKGTGGTDTQYF.

The genes are TRBV7-2 and TRBJ2-1; no clear D gene. This CDR3 is built from 14 residues. Germline values: CDR1 SGHTA, CDR2 FQGNSA. Trimming removed 2 bases at V and 9 bases at J, with 14 bases between. The CDR3 sequence is CASSLSSIVGEQFF. CDR3 DNA sequence: TGTGCCAGCAGCTTATCCTCAATAGTTGGTGAGCAGTTCTTC.

V and J are TRBV9 and TRBJ2-1, with 9 bases matching TRBD2. The CDR3 sequence is 16 residues long. Germline CDR1 SGDLS, CDR2 YYNGEE. The V and J ends lost 0 bases and 4 bases, in that order; junction bases with no gene match: 5. The CDR3 loop is CASSVVGSGGYNEQFF. The CDR3 coding sequence is TGTGCCAGCAGCGTAGTAGGTAGCGGGGGTTACAATGAGCAGTTCTTC.

The chain combines TRBV21-1 with TRBJ1-5. TRBV21-1 is recorded as a pseudogene. This CDR3 has 16 residues. The CDR3 DNA follows: TGTGCCAGCAGCAAATCGCGGCTTATTTCGGTTCAGCCCCAGCATTTT. This encodes CASSKSRLISVQPQHF.